The entry that follows covers one TCR beta chain sequence. Its cognate antigen is unknown. Given a much more abundant clone one base away, this may be a read error. These data originate in a study of T cells in Graves' hyperthyroidism and ophthalmopathy. Looking at the study overall: Peripheral blood was secured at the point of initial diagnosis, before any treatment. Broader study findings: Blood also held most thyroid clonotypes expanded beyond 0.001.

Diagnosis of hyperthyroidism was new in patients aged 18 to 65, and its duration was under 2 months. Amplified regions were TCR beta CDR3 sequences from RNA transcripts. Primed by the HTBI set, a first-round RT-PCR was run on the TCR CDR3. TCRdb ran MiXCR on the multiplex PCR reads and lists one entry per CDR3 protein. The sample records some 270,000 distinct CDR3 sequences, roughly 14% being singletons. The sequenced sample was blood. The TCR was taken from a woman aged 30 to 39 with Graves' hyperthyroidism that later progressed to Graves' ophthalmopathy.

The CDR3 DNA reads TGCAGTGCTAGAGATCTGGCAGATCGTAATTCACCCCTCCACTTT. The encoded protein is CSARDLADRNSPLHF. The rearrangement uses TRBV20-1 and TRBJ1-6; D unresolved. The germline CDR1 and CDR2 sequences are DFQATT and SNEGSKA (reference sequence). CDR3 length: 15 residues. V was pared by 0 bases and J by 6 bases, with 12 bases between.